Shown below are 21 T cell receptor beta chains from a single sample sequenced in a study of blood T cell repertoires in COVID-19. Data came from immunoSEQ multiplex PCR; TCRdb stores just in-frame clones and leaves some out. The data hold about 330,000 clones, with about nine tenths observed a single time. Material: PBMCs or T cells enriched from blood (not recorded which). Receptors originate from a woman aged 18-29 years who had recovered from COVID-19.

This clone was found a few times. This chain joins TRBV5-1 and TRBJ2-2, with TRBD1 identical over 8 bases. The junction had 6 bases not matched to a gene; V was cut back by 4 bases and J by 1 base. The CDR3 contains 16 residues. The germline V gene encodes CDR1 SGHRS and CDR2 YFSETQ. DNA of the CDR3: TGCGCCAGCAGCCCCGGACAGGGATTGAACACCGGGGAGCTGTTTTTT. Its protein product is CASSPGQGLNTGELFF. Full variable domain (remainder filled in from reference TRBV5-1 and TRBJ2-2): KAGVTQTPRYLIKTRGQQVTLSCSPISGHRSVSWYQQTPGQGLQFLFEYFSETQRNKGNFPGRFSGRQFSNSRSEMNVSTLELGDSALYLCASSPGQGLNTGELFFGEGSRLTVL.

The chain carries TRBV6-5 and TRBJ1-2; D may be TRBD1 (6 bases). In germline, CDR1 is MNHEY, CDR2 SVGAGI. This CDR3 spans 12 amino acids. Trimming stripped 0 bases from V and 13 bases from J, with 12 bases between. The CDR3 loop reads CASSYSMGHPTF. The DNA of the CDR3 is TGTGCCAGCAGTTACTCAATGGGACATCCCACCTTC.

The rearrangement links TRBV6-5 to TRBJ1-1; tentatively, D is TRBD1 (6 bases). Looked up from germline, CDR1 is MNHEY and CDR2 is SVGAGI. Trimming stripped 7 bases from V and 1 base from J, with 13 bases between. The CDR3 is 14 amino acids. Here the CDR3 DNA reads TGTGCCAGCACGACCGGGACACCGAACACTGAAGCTTTCTTT. This sequence encodes CASTTGTPNTEAFF.

V and J are TRBV20-1 and TRBJ1-5; D is perhaps TRBD1 (6 bases). Germline V gene lookup returns CDR1 DFQATT and CDR2 SNEGSKA (reference sequence). The CDR3 covers 13 residues. Trimming removed 3 bases at V and 4 bases at J, with 10 bases between. The CDR3 reads CSASGDKNQPQHF. The CDR3 DNA is TGCAGTGCTAGTGGGGACAAAAATCAGCCCCAGCATTTT.

The chain uses TRBV4-1 and TRBJ2-2; TRBD2 might be the D (5 bases). With 4 bases removed from V and 6 bases from J, the gap between germline ends came to 18 bases. Germline V gene data show CDR1 as MGHRA and CDR2 as YSYEKL. The CDR3 spans 16 residues. The CDR3 DNA sequence: TGCGCCAGCAGCCCCCGGGGTACATTGGGGTCCGGGGAGCTGTTTTTT. Translation gives CASSPRGTLGSGELFF.

This sequence joins TRBV5-4 and TRBJ1-2, with 9 bases matching TRBD1. CDR3 length: 14 amino acids. V lost 2 bases to trimming and J lost 5 bases; unmatched junction nucleotides: 4. Germline V gene lookup returns CDR1 SGHNT and CDR2 YYREEE (reference sequence). In DNA form, the CDR3 reads TGTGCCAGCAGCTTACAGGGGGCTGAGTATGGCTACACCTTC. Its protein product is CASSLQGAEYGYTF.

The chain combines TRBV11-2 with TRBJ2-5, with 13 bases identical to TRBD2. CDR1 is SGHAT, CDR2 FQNNGV, per germline. This CDR3 is 16 amino acids long. The V gene end was trimmed by 5 bases and the J gene end by 4 bases; junction bases not matched to a gene: 7. The CDR3 here is CASSAGLAGVGETQYF. CDR3 nucleotide sequence: TGTGCCAGCAGCGCCGGACTAGCGGGAGTCGGAGAGACCCAGTACTTC. Drawing the rest from reference TRBV11-2 and TRBJ2-5, the complete variable domain is EAGVAQSPRYKIIEKRQSVAFWCNPISGHATLYWYQQILGQGPKLLIQFQNNGVVDDSQLPKDRFSAERLKGVDSTLKIQPAKLEDSAVYLCASSAGLAGVGETQYFGPGTRLLVL.

This clone has more than one count but fewer than ten. The chain couples TRBV9 to TRBJ2-3; D not certain. V lost 2 bases to trimming and J lost 6 bases, with 7 bases between them. The CDR3 totals 12 residues. CDR1 is SGDLS and CDR2 is YYNGEE in the germline V gene. CDR3 sequence: CASSVQFDTQYF. CDR3 DNA: TGTGCCAGCAGCGTTCAATTTGATACGCAGTATTTT.

The chain joins TRBV2 to TRBJ2-7, with TRBD2 matching over 7 bases. The ends lost 6 bases at V and 0 bases at J; junction bases unmatched: 5. CDR3 length equals 14 residues. Germline V gene data show CDR1 as SNHLY and CDR2 as FYNNEI. CDR3 loop: CASRASGSSYEQYF. For the CDR3, the DNA is TGTGCCAGCAGGGCTAGCGGATCCTCCTACGAGCAGTACTTC.

The chain uses TRBV7-9 and TRBJ1-5; TRBD1 matches at 10 bases. V shed 1 base, J shed 5 bases, and the junction held 5 bases outside the gene matches. Germline values: CDR1 SEHNR, CDR2 FQNEAQ (reference sequence). The CDR3 is 16 residues long. The CDR3 is CASSLGWGTGDQPQHF. DNA of the CDR3: TGTGCCAGCAGCTTAGGTTGGGGGACAGGGGATCAGCCCCAGCATTTT. Combining the CDR3 with reference TRBV7-9 and TRBJ1-5 gives the whole variable domain DTGVSQNPRHKITKRGQNVTFRCDPISEHNRLYWYRQTLGQGPEFLTYFQNEAQLEKSRLLSDRFSAERPKGSFSTLEIQRTEQGDSAMYLCASSLGWGTGDQPQHFGDGTRLSIL.

This clone was seen a handful of times. V gene TRBV18 combines with J gene TRBJ2-7; D is possibly TRBD2 (5 bases). This CDR3 is 13 amino acids long. V gave up 3 bases and J gave up 3 bases, with 9 bases separating them. Germline CDR1 is KGHSH and CDR2 is LQKENI. This chain's CDR3 is CASSPQTNYEQYF. The CDR3 nucleotides are TGTGCCAGCTCACCTCAGACTAACTACGAGCAGTACTTC.

The CDR3 coding sequence is TGTGCCAGCAGCTTAGGGAGACTAGCGCGGAATGAGCAGTTCTTC. Translation: CASSLGRLARNEQFF. The chain has TRBV7-8 and TRBJ2-1, with TRBD2 matching 8 bases. Germline V gene data show CDR1 as SGHVS and CDR2 as FQNEAQ. Trimming removed 1 base from V and 7 bases from J; junction bases left unmatched: 6. This CDR3 contains 15 residues.

V usage is TRBV19 and J usage is TRBJ1-1, with TRBD1 matching 12 bases. The CDR3 loop spans 16 amino acids. V trimming: 4 bases; J trimming: 7 bases; junction bases outside the gene matches: 10. CDR1 and CDR2 (germline): LNHDA, SQIVND (reference sequence). CDR3 region: CASSTRRGQGAGEAFF. The CDR3 coding sequence is TGTGCCAGTAGTACGCGACGGGGACAGGGGGCAGGTGAAGCTTTCTTT.

A single count supports this clone. The chain joins TRBV7-9 to TRBJ2-2; D not certain. This CDR3 is 15 amino acids long. Trimming removed 3 bases at V and 4 bases at J, with 12 bases between. Germline CDR1 SEHNR, CDR2 FQNEAQ (reference sequence). The CDR3 is CASSFPDSRTGELFF. The DNA for the CDR3 is TGTGCCAGCAGCTTCCCTGACTCCCGCACCGGGGAGCTGTTTTTT.

This clone was counted a few times. This chain links TRBV6-5 with TRBJ2-2, with no clear D. The germline V gene encodes CDR1 MNHEY and CDR2 SVGAGI. Trimming cost V 4 bases and J 4 bases, with 13 bases left between them. CDR3 length: 15 residues. The CDR3 here is CASSSSLSGTGELFF. DNA for the CDR3: TGTGCCAGCAGTTCCTCCTTGTCAGGCACCGGGGAGCTGTTTTTT.

V gene TRBV6-5 combines with J gene TRBJ2-3, with 8 nucleotides matching TRBD1. The CDR3 contains 16 residues. Looked up from germline, CDR1 is MNHEY and CDR2 is SVGAGI. V shed 0 bases and J 5 bases; nucleotides not matched to a gene: 7. The CDR3 coding sequence is TGTGCCAGCAGTTACTCGGTGGGCAGGGGGCGAGATACGCAGTATTTT. Translated, it gives CASSYSVGRGRDTQYF.

This chain links TRBV30 with TRBJ1-2; possible D gene TRBD1, 5 bases. There are 13 residues in the CDR3. Per germline, CDR1 GTSNPN and CDR2 SVGIG (reference sequence). Trimming left V 3 bases short and J 6 bases short, with 14 bases between. The CDR3: CAWRLGQGDGYTF. The CDR3 nucleotides read TGTGCCTGGAGGCTCGGGCAGGGCGATGGCTACACCTTC.

This sequence joins TRBV12-5 and TRBJ2-1, with D maybe TRBD2 (5 bases). Germline lookup yields CDR1 LGHNT and CDR2 FRNRAP. Trimming removed 5 bases from V and 0 bases from J, with 17 bases in between. The CDR3 extends over 17 amino acids. The CDR3 nucleotides read TGTGCTAGTGGTCCTGCCGGGGATCCTAGCTCCTACAATGAGCAGTTCTTC. It translates to CASGPAGDPSSYNEQFF. Combining the CDR3 with reference TRBV12-5 and TRBJ2-1 gives the whole variable domain DARVTQTPRHKVTEMGQEVTMRCQPILGHNTVFWYRQTMMQGLELLAYFRNRAPLDDSGMPKDRFSAEMPDATLATLKIQPSEPRDSAVYFCASGPAGDPSSYNEQFFGPGTRLTVL.

The genes are TRBV30 and TRBJ1-1; D unresolved. The CDR3 loop spans 11 amino acids. The V gene lost 4 bases and the J gene lost 3 bases, with 6 bases spanning the gap. Per germline, CDR1 GTSNPN and CDR2 SVGIG (reference sequence). The CDR3 spells CAWIGYTEAFF. The DNA for the CDR3 is TGTGCCTGGATCGGTTACACTGAAGCTTTCTTT.

The V gene is TRBV5-1, the J gene TRBJ1-2; TRBD1 matches 7 bases. The CDR3 is 15 amino acids. Germline values: CDR1 SGHRS, CDR2 YFSETQ. V trimming: 4 bases; J trimming: 4 bases; junction bases outside the gene matches: 10. This CDR3 is CASSPLQGEAYGYTF. CDR3 DNA: TGCGCCAGCAGCCCCTTGCAGGGGGAGGCCTATGGCTACACCTTC. The full variable domain, its missing parts supplied by reference TRBV5-1 and TRBJ1-2, is KAGVTQTPRYLIKTRGQQVTLSCSPISGHRSVSWYQQTPGQGLQFLFEYFSETQRNKGNFPGRFSGRQFSNSRSEMNVSTLELGDSALYLCASSPLQGEAYGYTFGSGTRLTVV.

The genes are TRBV29-1 and TRBJ2-7, with 8 bases lining up with TRBD1. The germline V gene encodes CDR1 SQVTM and CDR2 ANQGSEA. V shed 1 base and J 2 bases; nucleotides not matched to a gene: 10. This CDR3 spans 16 amino acids. The CDR3 spells CSVEGQLETGAYEQYF. The CDR3 DNA sequence: TGCAGCGTTGAAGGGCAATTAGAGACAGGGGCCTACGAGCAGTACTTC.